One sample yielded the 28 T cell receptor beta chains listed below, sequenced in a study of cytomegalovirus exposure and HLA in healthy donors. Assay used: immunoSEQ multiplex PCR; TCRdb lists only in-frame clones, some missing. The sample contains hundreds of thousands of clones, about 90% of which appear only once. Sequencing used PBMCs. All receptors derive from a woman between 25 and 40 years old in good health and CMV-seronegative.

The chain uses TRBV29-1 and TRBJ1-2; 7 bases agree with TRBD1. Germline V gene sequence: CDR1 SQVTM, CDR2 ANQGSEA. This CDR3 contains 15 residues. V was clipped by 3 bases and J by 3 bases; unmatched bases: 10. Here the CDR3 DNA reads TGCAGCGTTGATGGGCAAGGGGGCGCTGACTATGGCTACACCTTC. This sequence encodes CSVDGQGGADYGYTF.

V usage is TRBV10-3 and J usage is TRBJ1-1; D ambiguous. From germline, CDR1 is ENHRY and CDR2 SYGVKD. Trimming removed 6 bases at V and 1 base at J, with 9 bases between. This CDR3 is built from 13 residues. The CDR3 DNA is TGTGCCATCAGGCACAAGTGGAACACTGAAGCTTTCTTT. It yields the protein CAIRHKWNTEAFF.

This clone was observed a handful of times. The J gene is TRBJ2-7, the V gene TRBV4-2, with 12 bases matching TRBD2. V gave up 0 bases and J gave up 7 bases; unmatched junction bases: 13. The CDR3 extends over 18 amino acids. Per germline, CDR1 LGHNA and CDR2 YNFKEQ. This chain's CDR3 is CASSQDLPGLAGGPEQYF. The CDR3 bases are TGTGCCAGCAGCCAAGATCTTCCGGGGCTAGCGGGAGGGCCGGAGCAGTACTTC.

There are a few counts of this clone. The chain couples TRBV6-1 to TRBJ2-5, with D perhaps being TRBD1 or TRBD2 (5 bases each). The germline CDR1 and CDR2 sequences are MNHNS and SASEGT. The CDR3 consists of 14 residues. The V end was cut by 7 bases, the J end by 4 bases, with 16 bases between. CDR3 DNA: TGTGCCAGCATGGGGGACGAGGGAGCAGAGACCCAGTACTTC. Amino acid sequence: CASMGDEGAETQYF.

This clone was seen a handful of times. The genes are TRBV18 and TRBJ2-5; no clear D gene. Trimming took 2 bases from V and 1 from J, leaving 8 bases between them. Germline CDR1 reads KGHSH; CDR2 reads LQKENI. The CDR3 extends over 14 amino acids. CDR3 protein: CASSPTATQETQYF. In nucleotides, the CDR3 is TGTGCCAGCTCACCAACGGCTACCCAAGAGACCCAGTACTTC.

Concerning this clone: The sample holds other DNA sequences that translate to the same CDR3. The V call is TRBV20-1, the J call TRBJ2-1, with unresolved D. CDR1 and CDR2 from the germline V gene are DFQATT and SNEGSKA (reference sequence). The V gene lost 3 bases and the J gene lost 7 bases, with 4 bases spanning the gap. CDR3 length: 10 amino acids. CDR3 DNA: TGCAGTGCTAGCAGGAATGAGCAGTTCTTC. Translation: CSASRNEQFF.

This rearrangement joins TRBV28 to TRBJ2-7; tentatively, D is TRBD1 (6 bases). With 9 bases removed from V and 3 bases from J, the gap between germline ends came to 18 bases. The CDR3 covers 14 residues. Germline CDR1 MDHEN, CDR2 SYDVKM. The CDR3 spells CASQINGQFYEQYF. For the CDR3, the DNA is TGTGCCAGTCAAATTAACGGACAGTTCTACGAGCAGTACTTC.

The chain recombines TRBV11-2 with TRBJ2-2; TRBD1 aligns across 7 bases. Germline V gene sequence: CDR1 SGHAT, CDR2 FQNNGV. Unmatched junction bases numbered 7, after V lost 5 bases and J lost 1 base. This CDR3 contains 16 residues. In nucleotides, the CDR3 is TGTGCCAGCAGCACTCGGACAGGCCGGAACACCGGGGAGCTGTTTTTT. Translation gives CASSTRTGRNTGELFF.

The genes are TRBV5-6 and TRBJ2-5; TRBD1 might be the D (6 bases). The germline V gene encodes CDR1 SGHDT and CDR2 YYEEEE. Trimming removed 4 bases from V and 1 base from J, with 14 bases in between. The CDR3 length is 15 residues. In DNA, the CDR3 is TGTGCCAGCAGCCCCGACAACAGGGCCCAAGAGACCCAGTACTTC. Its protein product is CASSPDNRAQETQYF.

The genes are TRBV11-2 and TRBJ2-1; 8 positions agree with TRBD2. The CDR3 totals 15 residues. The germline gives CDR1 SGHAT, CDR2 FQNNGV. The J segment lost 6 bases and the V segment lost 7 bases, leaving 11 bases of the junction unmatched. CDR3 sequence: CASNPRPGTSNEQFF. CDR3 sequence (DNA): TGTGCCAGCAACCCCCGACCCGGGACTAGCAATGAGCAGTTCTTC.

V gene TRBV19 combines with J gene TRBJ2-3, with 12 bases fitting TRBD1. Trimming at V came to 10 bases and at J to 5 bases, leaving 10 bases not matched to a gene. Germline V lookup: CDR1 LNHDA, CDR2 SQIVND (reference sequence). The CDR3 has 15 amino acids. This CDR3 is CATRVGQGAGDTQYF. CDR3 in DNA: TGTGCCACCAGGGTGGGACAGGGGGCAGGAGATACGCAGTATTTT.

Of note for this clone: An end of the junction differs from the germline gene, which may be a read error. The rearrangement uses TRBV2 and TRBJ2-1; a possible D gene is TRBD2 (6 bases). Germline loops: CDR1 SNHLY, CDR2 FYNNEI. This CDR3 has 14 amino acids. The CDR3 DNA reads TGTGCCAGCAGAGAAGCGGGCTCCTACAATGAGCAGTTCTTC. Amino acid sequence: CASREAGSYNEQFF.

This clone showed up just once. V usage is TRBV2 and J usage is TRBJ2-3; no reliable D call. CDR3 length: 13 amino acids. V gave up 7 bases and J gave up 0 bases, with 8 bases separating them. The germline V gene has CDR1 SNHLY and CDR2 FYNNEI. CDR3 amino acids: CASTEPSTDTQYF. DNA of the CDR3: TGTGCCAGCACGGAACCCAGCACAGATACGCAGTATTTT.

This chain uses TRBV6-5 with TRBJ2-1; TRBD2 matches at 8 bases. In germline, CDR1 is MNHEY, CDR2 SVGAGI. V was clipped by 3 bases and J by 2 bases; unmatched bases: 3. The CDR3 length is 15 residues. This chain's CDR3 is CASSYSGEPYNEQFF. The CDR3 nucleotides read TGTGCCAGCAGTTATAGCGGGGAACCCTACAATGAGCAGTTCTTC.

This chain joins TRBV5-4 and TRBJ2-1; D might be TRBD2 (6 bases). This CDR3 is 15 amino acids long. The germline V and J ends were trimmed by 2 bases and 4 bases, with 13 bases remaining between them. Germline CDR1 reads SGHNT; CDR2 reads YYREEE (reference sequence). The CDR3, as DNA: TGTGCCAGCAGCTTCGGGCTAGCGAATTACAATGAGCAGTTCTTC. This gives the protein CASSFGLANYNEQFF. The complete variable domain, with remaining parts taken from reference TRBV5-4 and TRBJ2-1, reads ETGVTQSPTHLIKTRGQQVTLRCSSQSGHNTVSWYQQALGQGPQFIFQYYREEENGRGNFPPRFSGLQFPNYSSELNVNALELDDSALYLCASSFGLANYNEQFFGPGTRLTVL.

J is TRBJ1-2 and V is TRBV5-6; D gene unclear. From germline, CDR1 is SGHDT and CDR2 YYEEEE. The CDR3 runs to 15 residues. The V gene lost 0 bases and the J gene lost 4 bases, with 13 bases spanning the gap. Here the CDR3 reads CASSLVQTETYGYTF. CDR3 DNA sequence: TGTGCCAGCAGCTTGGTCCAGACCGAGACCTATGGCTACACCTTC.

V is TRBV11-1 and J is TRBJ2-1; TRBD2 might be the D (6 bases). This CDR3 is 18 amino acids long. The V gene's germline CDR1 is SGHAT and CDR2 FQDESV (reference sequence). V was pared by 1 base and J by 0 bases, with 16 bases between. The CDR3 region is CASSLGGERGSSYNEQFF. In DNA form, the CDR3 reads TGTGCCAGCAGCTTAGGGGGGGAGAGGGGCAGCTCCTACAATGAGCAGTTCTTC.

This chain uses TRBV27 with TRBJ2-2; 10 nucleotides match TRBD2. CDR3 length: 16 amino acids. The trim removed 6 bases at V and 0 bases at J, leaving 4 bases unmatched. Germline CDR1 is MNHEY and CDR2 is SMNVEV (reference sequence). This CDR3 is CASRGLAITNTGELFF. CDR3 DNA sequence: TGTGCCAGCAGGGGACTAGCGATAACGAACACCGGGGAGCTGTTTTTT.

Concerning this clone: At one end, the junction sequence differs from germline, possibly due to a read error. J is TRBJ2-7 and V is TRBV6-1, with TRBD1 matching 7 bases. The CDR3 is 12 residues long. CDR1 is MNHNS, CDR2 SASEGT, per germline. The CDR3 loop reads CASRRDSYGQYF. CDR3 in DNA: TGTGCCAGCAGGAGGGACAGCTACGGGCAGTACTTC.

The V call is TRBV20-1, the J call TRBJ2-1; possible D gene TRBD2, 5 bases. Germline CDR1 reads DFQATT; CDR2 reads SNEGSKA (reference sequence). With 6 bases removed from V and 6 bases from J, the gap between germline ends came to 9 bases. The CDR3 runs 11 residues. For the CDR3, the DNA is TGCAGTGCCTCCAGCGGCAATGAGCAGTTCTTC. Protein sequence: CSASSGNEQFF.

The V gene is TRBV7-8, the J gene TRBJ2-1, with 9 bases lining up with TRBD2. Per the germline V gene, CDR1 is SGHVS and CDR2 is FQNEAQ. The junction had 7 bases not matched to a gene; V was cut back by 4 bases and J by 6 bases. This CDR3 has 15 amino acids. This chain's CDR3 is CASSYYGREGNEQFF. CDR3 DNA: TGTGCCAGCAGCTACTACGGGCGGGAGGGCAATGAGCAGTTCTTC. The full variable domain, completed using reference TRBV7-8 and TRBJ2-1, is GAGVSQSPRYKVAKRGQDVALRCDPISGHVSLFWYQQALGQGPEFLTYFQNEAQLDKSGLPSDRFFAERPEGSVSTLKIQRTQQEDSAVYLCASSYYGREGNEQFFGPGTRLTVL.

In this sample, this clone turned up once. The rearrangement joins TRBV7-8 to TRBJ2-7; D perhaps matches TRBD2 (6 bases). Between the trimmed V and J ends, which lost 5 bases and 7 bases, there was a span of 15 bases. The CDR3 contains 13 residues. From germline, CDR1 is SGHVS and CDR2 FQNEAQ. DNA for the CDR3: TGTGCCAGCAGCCTGACTAGACCGATGGAGCAGTACTTC. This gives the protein CASSLTRPMEQYF. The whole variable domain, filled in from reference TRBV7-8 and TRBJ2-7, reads GAGVSQSPRYKVAKRGQDVALRCDPISGHVSLFWYQQALGQGPEFLTYFQNEAQLDKSGLPSDRFFAERPEGSVSTLKIQRTQQEDSAVYLCASSLTRPMEQYFGPGTRLTVT.

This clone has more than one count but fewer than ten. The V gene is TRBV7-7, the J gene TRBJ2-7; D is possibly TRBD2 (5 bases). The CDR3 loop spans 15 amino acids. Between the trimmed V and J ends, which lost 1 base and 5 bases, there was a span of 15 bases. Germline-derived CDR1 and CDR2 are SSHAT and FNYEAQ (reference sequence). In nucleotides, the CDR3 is TGTGCCAGCAGCTTAGGACTAACCAGTTTCGACGAGCAGTACTTC. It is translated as CASSLGLTSFDEQYF. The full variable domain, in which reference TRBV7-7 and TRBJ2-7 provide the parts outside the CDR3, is GAGVSQSPRYKVTKRGQDVTLRCDPISSHATLYWYQQALGQGPEFLTYFNYEAQPDKSGLPSDRFSAERPEGSISTLTIQRTEQRDSAMYRCASSLGLTSFDEQYFGPGTRLTVT.

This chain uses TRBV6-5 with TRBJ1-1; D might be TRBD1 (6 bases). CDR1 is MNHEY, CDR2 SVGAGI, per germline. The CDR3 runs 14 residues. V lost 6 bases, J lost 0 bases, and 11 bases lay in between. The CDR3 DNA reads TGTGCCAGCAGGAGACAGGTTATGAACACTGAAGCTTTCTTT. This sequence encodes CASRRQVMNTEAFF.

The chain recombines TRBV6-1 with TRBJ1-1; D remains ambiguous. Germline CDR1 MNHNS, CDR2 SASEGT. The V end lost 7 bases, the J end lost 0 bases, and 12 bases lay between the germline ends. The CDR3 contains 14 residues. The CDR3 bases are TGTGCCAGCACCCATCACCCCATGAACACTGAAGCTTTCTTT. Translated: CASTHHPMNTEAFF.

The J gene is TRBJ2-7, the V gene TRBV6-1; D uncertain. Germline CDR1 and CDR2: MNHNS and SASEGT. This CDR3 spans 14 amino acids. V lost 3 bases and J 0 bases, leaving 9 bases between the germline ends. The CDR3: CASSDSSLSYEQYF. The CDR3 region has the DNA TGTGCCAGCAGTGACAGCAGCCTCTCCTACGAGCAGTACTTC.

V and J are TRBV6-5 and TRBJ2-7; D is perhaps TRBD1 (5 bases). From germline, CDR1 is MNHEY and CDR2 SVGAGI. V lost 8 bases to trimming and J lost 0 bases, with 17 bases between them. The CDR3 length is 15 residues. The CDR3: CASGSVGVYSYEQYF. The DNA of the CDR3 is TGTGCCAGCGGGTCTGTAGGGGTCTACTCCTACGAGCAGTACTTC.

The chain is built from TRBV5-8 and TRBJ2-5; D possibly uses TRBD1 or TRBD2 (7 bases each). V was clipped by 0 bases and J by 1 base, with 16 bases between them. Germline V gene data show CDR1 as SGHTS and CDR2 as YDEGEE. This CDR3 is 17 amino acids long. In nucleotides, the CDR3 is TGTGCCAGCAGCTTGGGGACAGGCCGGACTAGCCAAGAGACCCAGTACTTC. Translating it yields CASSLGTGRTSQETQYF.